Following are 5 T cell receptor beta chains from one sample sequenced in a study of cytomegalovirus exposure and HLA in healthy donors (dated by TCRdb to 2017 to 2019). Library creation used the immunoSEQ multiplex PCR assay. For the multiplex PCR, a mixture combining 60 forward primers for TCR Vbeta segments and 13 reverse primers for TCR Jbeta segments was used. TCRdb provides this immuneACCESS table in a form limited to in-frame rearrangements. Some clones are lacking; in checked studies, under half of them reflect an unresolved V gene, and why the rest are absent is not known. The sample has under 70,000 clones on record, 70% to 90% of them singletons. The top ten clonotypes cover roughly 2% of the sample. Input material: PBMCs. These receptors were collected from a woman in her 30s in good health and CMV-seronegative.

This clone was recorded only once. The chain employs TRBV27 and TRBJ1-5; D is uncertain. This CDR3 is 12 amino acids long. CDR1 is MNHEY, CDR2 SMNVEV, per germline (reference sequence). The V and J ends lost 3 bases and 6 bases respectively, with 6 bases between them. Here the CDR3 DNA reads TGTGCCAGCAGTTTCAACGGTCAGCCCCAGCATTTT. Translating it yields CASSFNGQPQHF.

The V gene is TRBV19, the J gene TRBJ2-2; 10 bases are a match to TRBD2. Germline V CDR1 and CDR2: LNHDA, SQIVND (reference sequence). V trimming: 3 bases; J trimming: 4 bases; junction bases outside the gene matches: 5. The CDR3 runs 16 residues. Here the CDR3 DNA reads TGTGCCAGTAGTATCGCTAGCGGGAGTGTCACCGGGGAGCTGTTTTTT. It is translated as CASSIASGSVTGELFF.

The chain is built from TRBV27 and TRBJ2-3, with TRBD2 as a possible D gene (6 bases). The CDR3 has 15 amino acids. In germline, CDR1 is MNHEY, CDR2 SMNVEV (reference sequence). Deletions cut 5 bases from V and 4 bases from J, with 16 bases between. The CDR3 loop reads CASSPTSIRPDTQYF. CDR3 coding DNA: TGTGCCAGCAGTCCCACTAGCATCCGACCAGATACGCAGTATTTT.

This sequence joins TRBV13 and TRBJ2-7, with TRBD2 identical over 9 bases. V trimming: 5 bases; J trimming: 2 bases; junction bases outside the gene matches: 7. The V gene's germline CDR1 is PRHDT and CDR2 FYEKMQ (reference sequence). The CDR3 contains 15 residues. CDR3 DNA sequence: TGTGCCAGCAGCACCAACTTAGCGGGGGCCTACGAGCAGTACTTC. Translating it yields CASSTNLAGAYEQYF.

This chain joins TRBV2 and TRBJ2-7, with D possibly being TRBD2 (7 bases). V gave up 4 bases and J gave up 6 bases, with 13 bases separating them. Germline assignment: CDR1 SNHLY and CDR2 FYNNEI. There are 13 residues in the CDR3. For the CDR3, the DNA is TGTGCCAGCAGTGCTCTGGGAGGGGGCGAGCAGTACTTC. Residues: CASSALGGGEQYF.